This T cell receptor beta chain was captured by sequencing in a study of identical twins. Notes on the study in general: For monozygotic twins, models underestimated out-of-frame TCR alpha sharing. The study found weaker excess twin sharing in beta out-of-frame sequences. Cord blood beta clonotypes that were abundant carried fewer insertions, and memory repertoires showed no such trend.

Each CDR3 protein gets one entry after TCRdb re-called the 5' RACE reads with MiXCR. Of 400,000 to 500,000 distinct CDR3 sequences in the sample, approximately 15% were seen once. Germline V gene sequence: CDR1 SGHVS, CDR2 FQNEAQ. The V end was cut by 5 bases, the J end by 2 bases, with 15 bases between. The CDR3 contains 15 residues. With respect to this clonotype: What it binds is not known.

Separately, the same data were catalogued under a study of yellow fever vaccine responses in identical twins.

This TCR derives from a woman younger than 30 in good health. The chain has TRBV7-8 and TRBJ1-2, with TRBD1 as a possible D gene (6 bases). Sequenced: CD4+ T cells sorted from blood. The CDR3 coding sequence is TGTGCCAGCAGCCTAACCGGGGGCTCAAACTATGGCTACACCTTC. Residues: CASSLTGGSNYGYTF. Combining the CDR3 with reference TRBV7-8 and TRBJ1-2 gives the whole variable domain GAGVSQSPRYKVAKRGQDVALRCDPISGHVSLFWYQQALGQGPEFLTYFQNEAQLDKSGLPSDRFFAERPEGSVSTLKIQRTQQEDSAVYLCASSLTGGSNYGYTFGSGTRLTVV.